This TCR beta chain appears in the sequencing data of a study of metastatic and nonmetastatic thyroid tumors. Study context: Thyroid patients, malignant and benign, had repertoires compared across blood and tumor or nodule tissue.

Study-wide findings and caveats: Malignant thyroid tumors reportedly had TCR beta diversity that was significantly higher than in benign nodules, in blood and tumor.

Patients were all untreated before their thyroid surgery. This clone occurred a few times. Its specificity is not known. Per the study methods: The authors used CDR3 differences across clinicopathological groups to build a distant-metastasis classifier for papillary thyroid cancer. TCRdb reassembled clones from the PCR reads with MiXCR. The V and J calls follow TCRdb's processing rather than the paper's. The data contain about 21,000 clones, 28% of them singletons. CDR1 is MNHEY, CDR2 SVGEGT, per germline. The CDR3 has 14 amino acids. Trimming removed 0 bases from V and 0 bases from J, with 6 bases in between.

The specimen sequenced was tumor tissue. The V call is TRBV6-2 or TRBV6-3, the J call TRBJ2-7, with TRBD1 as a possible D gene (5 bases). The source is a male donor with papillary thyroid cancer or a benign thyroid nodule (not recorded which). Some clones in this sample may be carry-over from other donors' samples. CDR3 DNA sequence: TGTGCCAGCAGTTACTCGGACAACTCCTACGAGCAGTACTTC. It yields the protein CASSYSDNSYEQYF.